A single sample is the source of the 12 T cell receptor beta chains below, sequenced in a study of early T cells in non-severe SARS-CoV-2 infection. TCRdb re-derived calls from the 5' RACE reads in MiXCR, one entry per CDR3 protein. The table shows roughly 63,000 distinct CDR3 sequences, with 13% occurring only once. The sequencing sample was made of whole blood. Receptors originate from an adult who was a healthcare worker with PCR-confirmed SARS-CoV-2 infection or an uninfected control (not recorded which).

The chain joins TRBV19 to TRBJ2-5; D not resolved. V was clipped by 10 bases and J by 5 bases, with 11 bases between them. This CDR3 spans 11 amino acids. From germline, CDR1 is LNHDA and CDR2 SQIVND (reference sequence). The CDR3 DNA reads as TGTGCCACCGCCGAGAGGGAGACCCAGTACTTC. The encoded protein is CATAERETQYF.

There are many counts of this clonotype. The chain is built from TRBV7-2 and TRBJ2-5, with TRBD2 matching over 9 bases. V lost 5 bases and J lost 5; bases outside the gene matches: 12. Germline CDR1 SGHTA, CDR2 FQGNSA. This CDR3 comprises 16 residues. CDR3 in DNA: TGTGCCAGCAGCAACCCCTGGCGGGGGGGCTCCGAGACCCAGTACTTC. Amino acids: CASSNPWRGGSETQYF.

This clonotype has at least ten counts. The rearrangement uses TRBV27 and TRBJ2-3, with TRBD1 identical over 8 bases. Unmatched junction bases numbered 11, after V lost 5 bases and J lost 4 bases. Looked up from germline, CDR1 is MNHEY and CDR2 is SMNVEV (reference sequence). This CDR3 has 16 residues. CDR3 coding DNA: TGTGCCAGCAGTCCCTCGACAGGGGAGGACGCAGATACGCAGTATTTT. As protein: CASSPSTGEDADTQYF.

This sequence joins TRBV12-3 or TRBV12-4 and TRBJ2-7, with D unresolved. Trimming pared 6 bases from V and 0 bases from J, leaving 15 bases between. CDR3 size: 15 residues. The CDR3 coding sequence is TGTGCCAGCAGCCAGGCCGGGCAGTCCTCCTACGAGCAGTACTTC. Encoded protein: CASSQAGQSSYEQYF.

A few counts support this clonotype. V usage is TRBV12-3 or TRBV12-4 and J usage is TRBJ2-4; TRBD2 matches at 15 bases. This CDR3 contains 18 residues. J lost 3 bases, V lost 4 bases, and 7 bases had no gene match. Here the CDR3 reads CASSSGTSGGQGKNIQYF. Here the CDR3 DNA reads TGTGCCAGCAGTTCCGGGACTAGCGGGGGGCAGGGCAAAAACATTCAGTACTTC.

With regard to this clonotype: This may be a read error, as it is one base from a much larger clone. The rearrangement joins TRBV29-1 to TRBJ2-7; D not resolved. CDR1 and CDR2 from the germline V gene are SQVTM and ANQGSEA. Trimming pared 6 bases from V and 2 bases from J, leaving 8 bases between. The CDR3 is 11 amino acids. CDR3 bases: TGCAGCGTCGAATGGGCCTACGAGCAGTACTTC. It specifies CSVEWAYEQYF.

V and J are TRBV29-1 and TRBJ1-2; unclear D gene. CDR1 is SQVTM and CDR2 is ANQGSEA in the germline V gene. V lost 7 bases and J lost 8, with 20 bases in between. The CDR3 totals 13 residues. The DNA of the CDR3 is TGCAGCGATACCGGGATTTCCTTTGGAGGCTACACCTTC. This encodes CSDTGISFGGYTF.

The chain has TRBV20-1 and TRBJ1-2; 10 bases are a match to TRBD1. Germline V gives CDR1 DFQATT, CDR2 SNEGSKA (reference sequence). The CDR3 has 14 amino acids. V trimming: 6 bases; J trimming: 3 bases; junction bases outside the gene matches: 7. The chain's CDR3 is CSASGTGEDYGYTF. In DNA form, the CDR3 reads TGCAGTGCGTCCGGGACAGGGGAAGACTATGGCTACACCTTC.

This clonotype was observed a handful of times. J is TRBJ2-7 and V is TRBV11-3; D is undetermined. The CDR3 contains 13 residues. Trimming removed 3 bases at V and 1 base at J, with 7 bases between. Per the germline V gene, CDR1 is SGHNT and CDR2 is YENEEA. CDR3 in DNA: TGTGCCAGCAGCTTCTACGGGTCCTACGAGCAGTACTTC. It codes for CASSFYGSYEQYF.

CDR3 DNA sequence: TGCAGTGCTAGGAGGCAGCAAGAGACCCAGTACTTC. Residues: CSARRQQETQYF. The chain has TRBV20-1 and TRBJ2-5; D not resolved. V shed 3 bases and J shed 2 bases, with 7 bases lying between them. There are 12 residues in the CDR3. Germline CDR1 and CDR2: DFQATT and SNEGSKA (reference sequence).

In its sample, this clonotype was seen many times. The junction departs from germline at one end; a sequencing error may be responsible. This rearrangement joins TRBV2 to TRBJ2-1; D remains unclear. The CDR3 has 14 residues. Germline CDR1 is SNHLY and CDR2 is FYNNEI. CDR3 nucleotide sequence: TGTGCCAGCTGTGACGAGGAACTCTACAATGAGCAGTTCTTC. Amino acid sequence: CASCDEELYNEQFF.

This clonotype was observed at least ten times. The CDR3 protein is CASSSTLHANSYNEQFF. For the CDR3, the DNA is TGTGCCAGCAGTTCTACTTTACATGCAAACTCCTACAATGAGCAGTTCTTC. V and J are TRBV6-1 and TRBJ2-1; no clear D. In germline, CDR1 is MNHNS, CDR2 SASEGT. Trimming pared 5 bases from V and 0 bases from J, leaving 17 bases between. There are 17 residues in the CDR3.